The 30 T cell receptor beta chains presented below share a single source sample, sequenced in a study of shared clonotypes between healthy human individuals. This table comes from immunoSEQ multiplex PCR, and its TCRdb copy is limited to in-frame clones, with some not included. The sample carries about 2.1 million clones, about 93% recorded once. Terminally differentiated effector memory CD45RA+ cells were excluded from the naive CD8 cells, which were CD45RO-negative and positively selected for CCR7. Sample: naive CD8+ T cells from PBMCs. Receptors originate from a man aged 18 to 35 in good health. Some clones in this sample may be carry-over from other donors' samples.

The chain is built from TRBV19 and TRBJ1-3; D gene unclear. Looked up from germline, CDR1 is LNHDA and CDR2 is SQIVND (reference sequence). The CDR3 runs 15 residues. V gave up 2 bases and J gave up 0 bases, with 8 bases separating them. CDR3 amino acids: CASSIFRDSGNTIYF. The CDR3 nucleotides are TGTGCCAGTAGTATATTCCGGGACTCTGGAAACACCATATATTTT.

This clone occurred once. The chain joins TRBV6-1 to TRBJ1-2; 10 bases are shared with TRBD1. V was clipped by 4 bases and J by 8 bases; unmatched bases: 22. Germline V gene lookup returns CDR1 MNHNS and CDR2 SASEGT. CDR3 length: 19 amino acids. Here the CDR3 DNA reads TGTGCCAGCAGTGGCACCGTCCGGGACAGGGGACTGCCGGTTTCGGGCTACACCTTC. Amino acid sequence: CASSGTVRDRGLPVSGYTF.

Concerning this clone itself: The junction departs from the called germline gene at one end, perhaps through a read error. This same CDR3 is encoded by further DNA sequences in the sample. The chain recombines TRBV30 with TRBJ2-3; D is unclear. The CDR3 loop spans 10 amino acids. Germline values: CDR1 GTSNPN, CDR2 SVGIG (reference sequence). The CDR3 coding sequence is TGTGCCTGGAGCAGAGATACGCAGTATTTT. It is translated as CAWSRDTQYF.

The gene calls are TRBV7-2 and TRBJ2-7; 10 positions match TRBD2. V lost 2 bases and J lost 5; bases outside the gene matches: 6. In germline, CDR1 is SGHTA, CDR2 FQGNSA. The CDR3 is 15 residues long. As DNA, the CDR3 is TGTGCCAGCAGCTTACTAGCGGGAGTTACCAACGAGCAGTACTTC. Translated, it gives CASSLLAGVTNEQYF. Supplemented by reference TRBV7-2 and TRBJ2-7, the full variable domain reads GAGVSQSPSNKVTEKGKDVELRCDPISGHTALYWYRQSLGQGLEFLIYFQGNSAPDKSGLPSDRFSAERTGGSVSTLTIQRTQQEDSAVYLCASSLLAGVTNEQYFGPGTRLTVT.

The chain carries TRBV10-3 and TRBJ2-7; D unclear. V lost 4 bases and J lost 3, with 19 bases in between. This CDR3 contains 16 residues. Germline V lookup: CDR1 ENHRY, CDR2 SYGVKD. Here the CDR3 DNA reads TGTGCCATCAGTGGCGCGAACAGCGTGGGGATCTACGAGCAGTACTTC. It is translated as CAISGANSVGIYEQYF.

A word on this clone: The sample has other DNA sequences that encode this CDR3 too. The chain has TRBV7-6 and TRBJ2-2; the D gene could be TRBD1 or TRBD2 (6 bases each). This CDR3 region has 13 residues. From germline, CDR1 is SGHVS and CDR2 FNYEAQ. The V and J ends lost 3 bases and 7 bases respectively, with 9 bases between them. The CDR3 coding sequence is TGTGCCAGCAGCTTGGGGGGCGGCGGGGAGCTGTTTTTT. Its translation: CASSLGGGGELFF.

The V call is TRBV19, the J call TRBJ2-3, with no clear D. The CDR3 contains 14 residues. Trimming took 3 bases from V and 0 from J, leaving 7 bases between them. Germline V gene lookup returns CDR1 LNHDA and CDR2 SQIVND (reference sequence). CDR3 region: CASSMQGSTDTQYF. Written as DNA, the CDR3 is TGTGCCAGTAGTATGCAAGGGAGCACAGATACGCAGTATTTT.

About this clone: This sample includes further DNA sequences coding for the same CDR3. The chain couples TRBV19 to TRBJ2-7; TRBD1 might be the D (6 bases). V was trimmed by 3 bases and J by 3 bases, leaving 12 bases between them. The germline V gene encodes CDR1 LNHDA and CDR2 SQIVND (reference sequence). The CDR3 has 14 residues. In DNA form, the CDR3 reads TGTGCCAGTAGTATGGGCCTAGGGGGCTACGAGCAGTACTTC. Amino acids: CASSMGLGGYEQYF.

This clone was counted once. The chain joins TRBV19 to TRBJ2-1; D tentatively reads TRBD1 or TRBD2 (5 bases each). Germline V gives CDR1 LNHDA, CDR2 SQIVND (reference sequence). This CDR3 is built from 14 residues. The CDR3 DNA reads TGTGCTTCGCTGGGGAGAGGGGCTAGTTATGAGCAGTTCTTC. This sequence encodes CASLGRGASYEQFF.

Comment on this clone: The same CDR3 can be traced to other DNA sequences in this sample. V and J are TRBV9 and TRBJ2-3; 9 bases line up with TRBD1. The CDR3 contains 14 residues. CDR1 and CDR2 (germline): SGDLS, YYNGEE. V shed 2 bases, J shed 3 bases, and the junction held 1 base outside the gene matches. Here the CDR3 reads CASSVGQGTDTQYF. Written as DNA, the CDR3 is TGTGCCAGCAGCGTCGGACAGGGGACAGATACGCAGTATTTT. The full variable domain, in which reference TRBV9 and TRBJ2-3 provide the parts outside the CDR3, is DSGVTQTPKHLITATGQRVTLRCSPRSGDLSVYWYQQSLDQGLQFLIQYYNGEERAKGNILERFSAQQFPDLHSELNLSSLELGDSALYFCASSVGQGTDTQYFGPGTRLTVL.

The chain joins TRBV29-1 to TRBJ2-1, with 13 nucleotides matching TRBD2. The CDR3 is 16 amino acids. The ends lost 3 bases at V and 3 bases at J; junction bases unmatched: 5. Looked up from germline, CDR1 is SQVTM and CDR2 is ANQGSEA. Written as DNA, the CDR3 is TGCAGCGTTGAGGGACTAGCGGGACTTCGCTACAATGAGCAGTTCTTC. Protein product: CSVEGLAGLRYNEQFF.

This chain links TRBV27 with TRBJ2-1, with D perhaps TRBD2 (6 bases). CDR1 is MNHEY, CDR2 SMNVEV, per germline (reference sequence). Between the trimmed V and J ends, which lost 6 bases and 6 bases, there was a span of 12 bases. The CDR3 has 13 residues. The CDR3 region has the DNA TGTGCCAGCAGCGTCACGGGAGCCAATGAGCAGTTCTTC. Protein product: CASSVTGANEQFF.

This clone was recorded once. V and J are TRBV28 and TRBJ2-1; TRBD2 is a possible D gene (6 bases). CDR1 is MDHEN, CDR2 SYDVKM, per germline. Trimming cost V 3 bases and J 4 bases, with 22 bases left between them. The CDR3 is made up of 18 amino acids. The CDR3 loop is CASSFVGRVGSTYNEQFF. In DNA form, the CDR3 reads TGTGCCAGCAGTTTTGTGGGTCGTGTCGGGAGCACATACAATGAGCAGTTCTTC.

This chain connects TRBV5-1 to TRBJ2-1; 7 nucleotides match TRBD1. Trimming cost V 4 bases and J 9 bases; bases outside gene matches: 4. CDR1 SGHRS and CDR2 YFSETQ come from the germline V gene. CDR3 length: 12 amino acids. The CDR3 nucleotides are TGCGCCAGCAGCGCGACAGGGAGTGAGCAGTTCTTC. Translation gives CASSATGSEQFF.

The chain employs TRBV7-9 and TRBJ2-4; 11 bases match TRBD1. After removal of 0 bases from V and 15 bases from J, the junction contained 7 bases not matched to a gene. The CDR3 spans 14 residues. The germline CDR1 and CDR2 sequences are SEHNR and FQNEAQ (reference sequence). Here the CDR3 DNA reads TGTGCCAGCAGCTTAGCGCTGGACAGGGGGCAGGTGTACTTC. This gives the protein CASSLALDRGQVYF.

The chain recombines TRBV28 with TRBJ2-5; no clear D gene. The CDR3 runs to 14 residues. Looked up from germline, CDR1 is MDHEN and CDR2 is SYDVKM. Trimming shortened V by 0 bases and J by 5 bases, and 10 bases separated the two germline ends. CDR3 loop: CASSLWGSRETQYF. CDR3 in DNA: TGTGCCAGCAGTTTATGGGGTAGTAGGGAGACCCAGTACTTC.

This chain links TRBV7-9 with TRBJ2-3; a weak D match, TRBD2 (5 bases). This CDR3 is built from 15 residues. Per germline, CDR1 SEHNR and CDR2 FQNEAQ (reference sequence). V was cut by 4 bases and J by 4 bases, with 15 bases left in between. The CDR3 DNA reads as TGTGCCAGCAGCTGGAGGAGCGTGCGGGCAGATACGCAGTATTTT. It yields the protein CASSWRSVRADTQYF.

V gene TRBV11-3 combines with J gene TRBJ2-1; TRBD2 agrees at 7 bases. After removal of 5 bases from V and 5 bases from J, the junction contained 6 bases not matched to a gene. The CDR3 runs 14 residues. The V gene's germline CDR1 is SGHNT and CDR2 YENEEA. As DNA, the CDR3 is TGTGCCAGCAGCCCCGCGGGACTAAACAATGAGCAGTTCTTC. As protein: CASSPAGLNNEQFF.

The chain carries TRBV7-9 and TRBJ2-2; 7 bases are shared with TRBD2. The trim removed 5 bases at V and 0 bases at J, leaving 6 bases unmatched. The CDR3 is made up of 16 amino acids. CDR1 is SEHNR, CDR2 FQNEAQ, per germline (reference sequence). Written as DNA, the CDR3 is TGTGCCAGCAGCCCGACTAGCAGCTCGAACACCGGGGAGCTGTTTTTT. Residues: CASSPTSSSNTGELFF. Full variable domain (outside the CDR3, taken from reference TRBV7-9 and TRBJ2-2): DTGVSQNPRHKITKRGQNVTFRCDPISEHNRLYWYRQTLGQGPEFLTYFQNEAQLEKSRLLSDRFSAERPKGSFSTLEIQRTEQGDSAMYLCASSPTSSSNTGELFFGEGSRLTVL.

V gene TRBV11-1 combines with J gene TRBJ1-5; D not certain. The germline V and J ends were trimmed by 0 bases and 6 bases, with 6 bases remaining between them. The CDR3 extends over 13 amino acids. Germline CDR1 reads SGHAT; CDR2 reads FQDESV (reference sequence). The CDR3 bases are TGTGCCAGCAGCTTAGCGGTAGGTCAGCCCCAGCATTTT. Its translation is CASSLAVGQPQHF. Using reference TRBV11-1 and TRBJ1-5 for the parts outside the CDR3, the full variable domain is EAEVAQSPRYKITEKSQAVAFWCDPISGHATLYWYRQILGQGPELLVQFQDESVVDDSQLPKDRFSAERLKGVDSTLKIQPAELGDSAMYLCASSLAVGQPQHFGDGTRLSIL.

This chain uses TRBV9 with TRBJ2-2; 10 nucleotides agree with TRBD1. Germline CDR1 reads SGDLS; CDR2 reads YYNGEE. CDR3 size: 15 residues. Unmatched junction bases numbered 7, after V lost 3 bases and J lost 8 bases. The CDR3 nucleotides read TGTGCCAGCAGCGACCCGGGACAGGGGAATGGGGAGCTGTTTTTT. This codes for CASSDPGQGNGELFF. Full variable domain (missing parts from reference TRBV9 and TRBJ2-2): DSGVTQTPKHLITATGQRVTLRCSPRSGDLSVYWYQQSLDQGLQFLIQYYNGEERAKGNILERFSAQQFPDLHSELNLSSLELGDSALYFCASSDPGQGNGELFFGEGSRLTVL.

A remark on this clone: At the DNA level, this CDR3 is encoded by other sequences in the same sample as well. Written as DNA, the CDR3 is TGTGCCAGCAGTTTAATTCGGGGTACAGATACGCAGTATTTT. Translated: CASSLIRGTDTQYF. V and J are TRBV27 and TRBJ2-3, with D perhaps matching TRBD2 (5 bases). This CDR3 is 14 amino acids long. With 2 bases removed from V and 3 bases from J, the gap between germline ends came to 9 bases. Germline CDR1 is MNHEY and CDR2 is SMNVEV (reference sequence).

The DNA of the CDR3 is TGTGCCTGGAGTCCCCCGACAGGGAGGTTCCACAATGAGCAGTTCTTC. The encoded protein is CAWSPPTGRFHNEQFF. This chain joins TRBV30 and TRBJ2-1, with D perhaps TRBD1 (7 bases). Trimming removed 2 bases at V and 5 bases at J, with 19 bases between. The CDR3 has 16 residues. From germline, CDR1 is GTSNPN and CDR2 SVGIG (reference sequence).

The rearrangement uses TRBV28 and TRBJ2-5; D is tentatively TRBD1 or TRBD2 (5 bases each). The J call is doubtful: the DNA matches TRBJ2-7 better. This CDR3 is 13 amino acids long. Germline V gives CDR1 MDHEN, CDR2 SYDVKM. CDR3 nucleotides: TGTGCCAGCAGTTCGCCGGGACGTCGCGAGCAGTACTTC. This gives the protein CASSSPGRREQYF.

Notes on this clone: In the same sample, other DNA sequences code for this CDR3. The rearrangement links TRBV27 to TRBJ1-2; D is unresolved. Germline CDR1 is MNHEY and CDR2 is SMNVEV (reference sequence). Trimming stripped 2 bases from V and 2 bases from J, with 6 bases between. The CDR3 length is 13 residues. DNA for the CDR3: TGTGCCAGCAGTTTAGGCAGGAACTATGGCTACACCTTC. Amino acids: CASSLGRNYGYTF.

The rearrangement links TRBV30 to TRBJ1-2; TRBD1 agrees at 8 bases. The CDR3 covers 13 residues. The V and J ends lost 0 bases and 4 bases, in that order; junction bases with no gene match: 1. Germline loops: CDR1 GTSNPN, CDR2 SVGIG (reference sequence). CDR3 sequence reads: CAWSVQGGYGYTF. The CDR3 coding sequence is TGTGCCTGGAGTGTACAGGGGGGCTATGGCTACACCTTC.

The J gene is TRBJ2-5, the V gene TRBV9; D uncertain. CDR1 and CDR2 (germline): SGDLS, YYNGEE. V was cut by 3 bases and J by 5 bases, with 5 bases left in between. The CDR3 runs 11 residues. DNA of the CDR3: TGTGCCAGCAGCGGGCGGGAGACCCAGTACTTC. Translating gives CASSGRETQYF.

The chain recombines TRBV6-1 with TRBJ2-7; no reliable D call. Germline V gene sequence: CDR1 MNHNS, CDR2 SASEGT. V was pared by 0 bases and J by 0 bases, with 9 bases between. There are 15 residues in the CDR3. Here the CDR3 reads CASSEALTSSYEQYF. CDR3 bases: TGTGCCAGCAGTGAAGCGCTTACGAGCTCCTACGAGCAGTACTTC.

This chain uses TRBV19 with TRBJ1-1; no clear D gene. The CDR3 consists of 13 residues. Germline-derived CDR1 and CDR2 are LNHDA and SQIVND (reference sequence). V dropped 3 bases and J dropped 7 bases, with 12 bases sitting between them. As DNA, the CDR3 is TGTGCCAGTAGTATTGACGGGGTTGGTGAAGCTTTCTTT. Residues: CASSIDGVGEAFF.

The rearrangement links TRBV14 to TRBJ2-1; D may match TRBD1 or TRBD2 (5 bases each). The CDR3 has 12 amino acids. The germline V gene has CDR1 SGHDN and CDR2 FVKESK. V was cut by 1 base and J by 10 bases, with 8 bases left in between. The CDR3 sequence is CASSQVRGEQFF. CDR3 nucleotide sequence: TGTGCCAGCAGCCAAGTCCGGGGCGAGCAGTTCTTC.